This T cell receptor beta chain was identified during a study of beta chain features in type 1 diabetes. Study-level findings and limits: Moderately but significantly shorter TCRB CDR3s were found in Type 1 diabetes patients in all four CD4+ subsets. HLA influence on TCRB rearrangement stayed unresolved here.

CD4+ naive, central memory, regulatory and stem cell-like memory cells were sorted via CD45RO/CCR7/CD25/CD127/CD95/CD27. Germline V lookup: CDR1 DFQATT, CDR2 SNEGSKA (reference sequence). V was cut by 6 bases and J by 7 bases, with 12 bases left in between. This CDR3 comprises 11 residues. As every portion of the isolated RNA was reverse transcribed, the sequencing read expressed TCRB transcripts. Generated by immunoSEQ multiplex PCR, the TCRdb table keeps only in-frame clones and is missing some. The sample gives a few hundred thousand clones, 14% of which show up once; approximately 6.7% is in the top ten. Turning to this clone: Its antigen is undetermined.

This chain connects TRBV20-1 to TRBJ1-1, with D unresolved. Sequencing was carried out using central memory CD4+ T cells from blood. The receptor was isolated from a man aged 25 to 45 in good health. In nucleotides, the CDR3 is TGCAGTGCCCGCTCCCCCAATGAAGCTTTCTTT. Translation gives CSARSPNEAFF.